This is a list of T cell receptor beta chains from one sample in a study of T cell responses to AZD1222 COVID-19 vaccine. Only in-frame clones appear in the TCRdb table, and some are missing; sequencing was by immunoSEQ multiplex PCR. Found here are fewer than 130,000 clones, over 85% of them singletons; the top ten hold around 14%. The sequences come from peripheral blood, collected 28 days after the second AZD1222 dose. These receptors were taken from an adult who received the AZD1222 COVID-19 vaccine. Each CDR3 is given with its conserved first and last residue. A D gene is named only where the DNA matches it firmly. Clone size is stated in some rows and not others, as once, few, many or a class when expanded.

d_call,v_call,clone_size,j_call,cdr3_nt,cdr3_aa
-,TRBV19,-,TRBJ1-1,TGTGCCAGTAGTATAGGTGGGGGGCCGACTGAAGCTTTCTTT,CASSIGGGPTEAFF
-,TRBV20-1,-,TRBJ2-5,TGCAGTGCTAGAGATCAGTGGGCCCAGTACTTC,CSARDQWAQYF
-,TRBV2,-,TRBJ2-1,TGTGCCAGCAAGCGAACGGGCAATGAGCAGTTCTTC,CASKRTGNEQFF
-,TRBV5-1,-,TRBJ1-1,TGCGCCAGCAGCTTGGCCGGAGGGAGTACTGAAGCTTTCTTT,CASSLAGGSTEAFF
TRBD2,TRBV18,once,TRBJ2-7,TGTGCCAGCTCACCGACTAGCGGGAGATCGGCCGCTTACGAGCAGTACTTC,CASSPTSGRSAAYEQYF
TRBD2,TRBV27,-,TRBJ2-7,TGTGCCAGCAGTGGAGATGATCGGGCGGGAGGGTACCACGAGCAGTACTTC,CASSGDDRAGGYHEQYF
-,TRBV5-6,-,TRBJ2-5,TGTGCCAGCAGCTTGGCCCAGGGGAGCGAGACCCAGTACTTC,CASSLAQGSETQYF
TRBD2,TRBV5-1,-,TRBJ2-3,TGCGCCAGCGCCCTAGGGCTAGCGGGGGCCCAAGATACGCAGTATTTT,CASALGLAGAQDTQYF
TRBD1,TRBV9,few,TRBJ1-1,TGTGCCAGCAGCGTCCAGACAGGGTTTATGACTGAAGCTTTCTTT,CASSVQTGFMTEAFF
TRBD1,TRBV10-2,-,TRBJ1-4,TGCGCCAGCAGTGGCAAGACAGGGGGCAGTGGGCAAAAACTGTTTTTT,CASSGKTGGSGQKLFF
TRBD1,TRBV5-8,-,TRBJ1-1,TGTGCCAGCATCCAGGGGGGCAGGATATGGACTGAAGCTTTCTTT,CASIQGGRIWTEAFF
-,TRBV19,-,TRBJ1-3,TGTGCCAGTAAAGGGCCAGATTACTCTGGAAACACCATATATTTT,CASKGPDYSGNTIYF
-,TRBV12-3/TRBV12-4,-,TRBJ2-5,TGTGCCAGCAGCCTGGGAGCGCAAGAGACCCAGTACTTC,CASSLGAQETQYF
-,TRBV28,-,TRBJ1-3,TGTGCCAGCAGCCGAGGGTCTGGAAACACCATATATTTT,CASSRGSGNTIYF
-,TRBV24-1,-,TRBJ1-4,TGTGCCACCAGTGACAGGGGCCCTAATGAAAAACTGTTTTTT,CATSDRGPNEKLFF
-,TRBV9,-,TRBJ1-2,TGTGCCAGCAGCGCCCGGTGGGGTGGTGGCTACACCTTC,CASSARWGGGYTF
TRBD1,TRBV25-1,few,TRBJ1-1,TGTGCCAGCACATGGACAGGTCAGGCTTTCTTT,CASTWTGQAFF
-,TRBV5-6,-,TRBJ2-7,TGTGCCAGCAGCCTTCAGCACGAGCAGTACTTC,CASSLQHEQYF
-,TRBV11-3,-,TRBJ2-1,TGTGCCAGCAGCCGGGACGCCCGCTACAATGAGCAGTTCTTC,CASSRDARYNEQFF
-,TRBV18,-,TRBJ1-1,TGTGCCAGCTCACCAAGGCGTTGGGGAATCGATACTGAAGCTTTCTTT,CASSPRRWGIDTEAFF
-,TRBV19,-,TRBJ2-1,TGTGCCAGTAGTGTGTACAATGAGCAGTTCTTC,CASSVYNEQFF
TRBD1,TRBV5-6,-,TRBJ1-2,TGTGCCAGCACCGCGACAGGGACTAACTATGGCTACACCTTC,CASTATGTNYGYTF
-,TRBV6-5,-,TRBJ2-3,TGTGCCAGCCTCCACCCGGAGGAAGATACGCAGTATTTT,CASLHPEEDTQYF
-,TRBV4-2,once,TRBJ1-6,TGTGCCAGCAGCCAGAGCTCCTATAATTCACCCCTCCACTTT,CASSQSSYNSPLHF
-,TRBV18,-,TRBJ2-7,TGTGCCAGCTCAGCGTCCGGGCAAGGTGAGCAGTACTTC,CASSASGQGEQYF
-,TRBV5-6,-,TRBJ1-1,TGTGCCAGCAGCTTGGGTGGGAACGGCGCTTTCTTT,CASSLGGNGAFF
-,TRBV3-1/TRBV3-2,-,TRBJ2-2,TGTGCCAGCAGCCGTCGGTCGCCCCCGAACACCGGGGAGCTGTTTTTT,CASSRRSPPNTGELFF
-,TRBV2,-,TRBJ1-5,TGTGCCAGCAGCACAGACAGGAACAATCAGCCCCAGCATTTT,CASSTDRNNQPQHF
TRBD2,TRBV30,-,TRBJ2-2,TGTGCCTGGAGTGTAGGGTGGACTAGCGGTTACACCGGGGAGCTGTTTTTT,CAWSVGWTSGYTGELFF
-,TRBV4-1,-,TRBJ2-3,TGCGCCAGCACGGAGCAACAGGGCTTTGATACGCAGTATTTT,CASTEQQGFDTQYF
-,TRBV3-1/TRBV3-2,once,TRBJ2-7,TGTGCCACCGCGCCAATCGCCGGACTCTCCTACGAGCAGTACTTC,CATAPIAGLSYEQYF
-,TRBV12-3/TRBV12-4,once,TRBJ1-5,TGTGCCAGCAGTTTCAGTGATCAGCCCCAGCATTTT,CASSFSDQPQHF
-,TRBV2,-,TRBJ2-7,TGTGCCAGCAGTGAATGGTGGGGGAGCGAATACGAGCAGTACTTC,CASSEWWGSEYEQYF
-,TRBV6-5,-,TRBJ1-5,TGTGCCAGCAGTAAATACCCCAGGGAACAGCCCCAGCATTTT,CASSKYPREQPQHF
TRBD2,TRBV5-1,-,TRBJ2-3,TGCGCCAGCAGCTTGGCCGCTACTAGCGGGGGTGGATCAGATACGCAGTATTTT,CASSLAATSGGGSDTQYF
TRBD1,TRBV19,-,TRBJ1-5,TGTGCCAGTAGAACCGGGACAGGGGGCAATCAGCCCCAGCATTTT,CASRTGTGGNQPQHF
-,TRBV6-1,-,TRBJ1-3,TGTGCCAGCAGTGAATTTCGACAGGAGGCTTCCGGAAACACCATATATTTT,CASSEFRQEASGNTIYF
TRBD2,TRBV6-6,-,TRBJ2-5,TGTGCCAGCAGTCTCATAGGGAGGCTAGCGGGAGGTCCCCTCATTCACTTC,CASSLIGRLAGGPLIHF
-,TRBV27,-,TRBJ1-1,TGTGCCAGCAGTTTAAGACCCGGAACAACTGAAGCTTTCTTT,CASSLRPGTTEAFF
-,TRBV9,-,TRBJ1-4,TGTGCCAGCAGCGTAGTCCCGGGGGAAAAACTGTTTTTT,CASSVVPGEKLFF
-,TRBV19,once,TRBJ1-3,TGTGCCAGTAGCCTCTTCGTATCTGGAAACACCATATATTTT,CASSLFVSGNTIYF
-,TRBV6-5,-,TRBJ1-3,TGTGCCAGCAGTTACTCAGGCTCTGGAAACACCATATATTTT,CASSYSGSGNTIYF
TRBD1,TRBV2,-,TRBJ2-7,TGTGCCAGCAGTGAACCCAGGGGGCGATCCTACGAGCAGTACTTC,CASSEPRGRSYEQYF
-,TRBV5-1,-,TRBJ1-1,TGCGCCAGCAGCTTGGCGGGGATCCAGAACACTGAAGCTTTCTTT,CASSLAGIQNTEAFF